This T cell receptor beta chain was recovered during a study of post-analysis software for immune sequencing data. The CDR3 consists of 13 residues. Trimming cost V 3 bases and J 5 bases, with 10 bases left between them. cDNA libraries for TCR beta contained unique molecular identifiers. Each CDR3 protein is one row after TCRdb ran MiXCR on the PCR reads. Counted here are 150,000 to 200,000 distinct CDR3 sequences, roughly 40% occurring once; the ten biggest clones make up 25% to 30%. V gene TRBV12-3 or TRBV12-4 combines with J gene TRBJ2-5, with D maybe TRBD2 (7 bases). The sample was blood, taken after autologous hematopoietic stem cell transplantation. The origin of this receptor is a girl between 5 and 17 years old with multiple sclerosis. In DNA form, the CDR3 reads TGTGCCAGCAGTTTTGGGGGGGGCGAGACCCAGTACTTC. This translates into CASSFGGGETQYF.